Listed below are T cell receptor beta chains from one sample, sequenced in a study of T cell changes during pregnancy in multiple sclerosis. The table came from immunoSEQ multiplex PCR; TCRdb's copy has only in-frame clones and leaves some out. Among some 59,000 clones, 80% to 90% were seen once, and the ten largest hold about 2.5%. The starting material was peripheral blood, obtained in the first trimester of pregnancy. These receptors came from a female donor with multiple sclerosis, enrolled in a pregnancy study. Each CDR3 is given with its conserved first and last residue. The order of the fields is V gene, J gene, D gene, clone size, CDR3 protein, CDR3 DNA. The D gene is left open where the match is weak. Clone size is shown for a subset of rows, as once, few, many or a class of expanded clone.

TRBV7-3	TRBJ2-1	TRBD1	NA	CASSLVGTGVDEQFF	TGTGCCAGCAGCTTAGTTGGGACAGGGGTCGATGAGCAGTTCTTC
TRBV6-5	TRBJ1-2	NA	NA	CASSYGGSNYGYTF	TGTGCCAGCAGTTACGGAGGTTCTAACTATGGCTACACCTTC
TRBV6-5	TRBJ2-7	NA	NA	CASSYQGSSEQYF	TGTGCCAGCAGTTACCAGGGTAGCTCCGAGCAGTACTTC
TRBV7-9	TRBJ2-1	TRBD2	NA	CASSFPTSGKYNEQFF	TGTGCCAGCAGCTTCCCGACTAGCGGCAAGTACAATGAGCAGTTCTTC
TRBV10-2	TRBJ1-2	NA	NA	CASSPGAGDNYGYTF	TGCGCCAGTTCTCCCGGGGCAGGGGACAACTATGGCTACACCTTC
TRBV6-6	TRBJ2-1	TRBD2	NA	CASLGGIRNNEQFF	TGTGCCAGCCTGGGGGGGATTAGGAACAATGAGCAGTTCTTC
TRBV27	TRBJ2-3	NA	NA	CASSFRDTQYF	TGTGCCAGCAGTTTTCGAGATACGCAGTATTTT
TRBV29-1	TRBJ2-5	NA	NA	CSVVRRQETQYF	TGCAGCGTTGTCCGGAGACAAGAGACCCAGTACTTC
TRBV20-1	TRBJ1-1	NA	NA	CSANGNTEAFF	TGCAGTGCTAACGGGAACACTGAAGCTTTCTTT
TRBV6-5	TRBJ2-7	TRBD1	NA	CASSYGGQTEYEQYF	TGTGCCAGCAGTTACGGGGGACAGACCGAATACGAGCAGTACTTC
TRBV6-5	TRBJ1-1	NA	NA	CASSYSRQMNTEAFF	TGTGCCAGCAGTTACTCGCGGCAGATGAACACTGAAGCTTTCTTT
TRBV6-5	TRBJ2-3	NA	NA	CASSLGQASGDTQYF	TGTGCCAGCAGTTTGGGACAAGCGAGCGGTGATACGCAGTATTTT
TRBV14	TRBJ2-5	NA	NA	CASSQVRRGQETQYF	TGTGCCAGCAGCCAAGTACGACGGGGCCAAGAGACCCAGTACTTC
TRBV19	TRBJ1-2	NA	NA	CASSMGSGFSGYTF	TGTGCCAGTAGTATGGGGTCGGGGTTCTCTGGCTACACCTTC
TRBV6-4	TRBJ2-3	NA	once	CASSDGREPTDTQYF	TGTGCCAGCAGTGACGGACGGGAACCAACAGATACGCAGTATTTT